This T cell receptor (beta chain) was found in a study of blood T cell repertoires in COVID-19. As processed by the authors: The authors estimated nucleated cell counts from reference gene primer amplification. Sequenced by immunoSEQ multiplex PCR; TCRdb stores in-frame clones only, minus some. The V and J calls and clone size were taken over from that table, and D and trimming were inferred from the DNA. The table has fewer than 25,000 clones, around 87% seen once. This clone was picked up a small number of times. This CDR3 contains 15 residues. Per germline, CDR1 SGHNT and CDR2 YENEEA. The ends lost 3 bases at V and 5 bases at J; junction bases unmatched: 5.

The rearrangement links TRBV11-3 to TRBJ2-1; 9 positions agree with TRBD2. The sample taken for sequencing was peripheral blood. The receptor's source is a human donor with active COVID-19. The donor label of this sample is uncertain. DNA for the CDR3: TGTGCCAGCAGCTTTAGCGGGAGTGGGGACAATGAGCAGTTCTTC. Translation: CASSFSGSGDNEQFF.